These 10 T cell receptor beta chains came from one sample sequenced in a study of T cell responses to AZD1222 COVID-19 vaccine. Only in-frame clones appear in the TCRdb table, and some are missing; sequencing was by immunoSEQ multiplex PCR. The sample includes approximately 150,000 clones, about nine tenths of them seen just once. The sample consisted of peripheral blood, taken 28 days after the second AZD1222 dose. The receptors were sampled from an adult who received the AZD1222 COVID-19 vaccine.

V usage is TRBV5-1 and J usage is TRBJ1-2; D unclear. CDR1 and CDR2 (germline): SGHRS, YFSETQ. V was pared by 2 bases and J by 0 bases, with 11 bases between. The CDR3 consists of 15 residues. The CDR3 sequence is CASSLSVGANYGYTF. CDR3 DNA sequence: TGCGCCAGCAGCTTAAGCGTCGGAGCTAACTATGGCTACACCTTC.

The chain combines TRBV6-6 with TRBJ1-4; the D is unclear. Trimming removed 2 bases at V and 6 bases at J, with 13 bases between. Per germline, CDR1 MNHNY and CDR2 SVGAGI (reference sequence). The CDR3 spans 15 residues. The CDR3 protein is CASSYRAEKDEKLFF. The CDR3 nucleotides are TGTGCCAGCAGTTACCGGGCAGAAAAAGATGAAAAACTGTTTTTT.

The V call is TRBV28, the J call TRBJ1-5; D not resolved. Germline CDR1 and CDR2: MDHEN and SYDVKM. The V and J ends lost 3 bases and 6 bases respectively, with 12 bases between them. The CDR3 is 14 residues long. The CDR3 nucleotides are TGTGCCAGCAGTTTGGTTCAGTCGGGTCAGCCCCAGCATTTT. Protein sequence: CASSLVQSGQPQHF.

The chain is built from TRBV12-3 or TRBV12-4 and TRBJ2-7, with 8 bases fitting TRBD1. There are 12 residues in the CDR3. Trimming cost V 5 bases and J 7 bases; bases outside gene matches: 4. The DNA of the CDR3 is TGTGCCAGCAGTCAGGGGGCTGGTGAGCAGTACTTC. It yields the protein CASSQGAGEQYF.

CDR3 amino acids: CASSEGPGPPLSYEQYF. CDR3 DNA: TGTGCCAGCAGTGAAGGCCCGGGGCCCCCCCTCTCCTACGAGCAGTACTTC. The chain couples TRBV2 to TRBJ2-7; D may match TRBD1 or TRBD2 (5 bases each). V dropped 1 base and J dropped 0 bases, with 16 bases sitting between them. The CDR3 totals 17 residues. Germline CDR1 is SNHLY and CDR2 is FYNNEI. Combining the CDR3 with reference TRBV2 and TRBJ2-7 gives the whole variable domain EPEVTQTPSHQVTQMGQEVILRCVPISNHLYFYWYRQILGQKVEFLVSFYNNEISEKSEIFDDQFSVERPDGSNFTLKIRSTKLEDSAMYFCASSEGPGPPLSYEQYFGPGTRLTVT.

This clone was counted a single time. This chain uses TRBV25-1 with TRBJ2-1; 11 bases fit TRBD2. The CDR3 sequence is 15 residues long. CDR1 and CDR2 from the germline V gene are MGHDK and SYGVNS. With 6 bases clipped from V and 4 bases from J, the junction kept 5 bases outside the gene matches. CDR3 bases: TGTGCCAGCAGCCCCTCTAGCGGGGGGTACAATGAGCAGTTCTTC. This translates into CASSPSSGGYNEQFF.

This clone was seen a few times. The rearrangement links TRBV6-2 or TRBV6-3 to TRBJ2-7; D is unclear. The CDR3 sequence is 12 residues long. V was clipped by 0 bases and J by 7 bases, with 7 bases between them. Germline CDR1 reads MNHEY; CDR2 reads SVGEGT. The CDR3 loop reads CASSYSVREQYF. The CDR3 bases are TGTGCCAGCAGTTACTCGGTAAGGGAGCAGTACTTC.

J is TRBJ2-1 and V is TRBV2, with 8 positions matching TRBD2. Germline V lookup: CDR1 SNHLY, CDR2 FYNNEI. The J segment lost 6 bases and the V segment lost 5 bases, leaving 6 bases of the junction unmatched. CDR3 length: 14 amino acids. CDR3 region: CASSRLAGINEQFF. Here the CDR3 DNA reads TGTGCCAGCAGTAGGTTAGCGGGAATCAATGAGCAGTTCTTC.

V is TRBV4-3 and J is TRBJ2-1, with 7 bases matching TRBD2. This CDR3 region has 14 residues. CDR1 and CDR2 from the germline V gene are LGHNA and YSLEER. With V trimmed by 1 base and J by 7 bases, 4 bases remained unmatched. The CDR3 spells CASSQGAGTNEQFF. The CDR3 DNA is TGCGCCAGCAGCCAAGGAGCGGGGACGAATGAGCAGTTCTTC.

In this sample, this clone turned up a few times. The rearrangement joins TRBV3-1 (or the pseudogene TRBV3-2) to TRBJ2-7; 12 bases fit TRBD2. The CDR3 runs 15 residues. The germline CDR1 and CDR2 sequences are LGHDT and YNNKEL (reference sequence). V lost 4 bases to trimming and J lost 3 bases; unmatched junction nucleotides: 4. The CDR3 sequence is CASSPWTSGDYEQYF. The CDR3, as DNA: TGTGCCAGCAGCCCTTGGACTAGCGGGGACTACGAGCAGTACTTC.